These 28 T cell receptor beta chains were sequenced from one sample in a study of T cell changes during pregnancy in multiple sclerosis. Data came from immunoSEQ multiplex PCR; TCRdb stores just in-frame clones and leaves some out. The sample has tens of thousands of clones, approximately 91% seen once. The source was peripheral blood, collected after pregnancy. These receptors came from a female donor with multiple sclerosis, enrolled in a pregnancy study.

This clone came up once. The rearrangement joins TRBV7-3 to TRBJ2-7; D perhaps matches TRBD2 (6 bases). Germline CDR1 is SGHTA and CDR2 is FQGTGA. The CDR3 is 14 amino acids. V was cut by 0 bases and J by 4 bases, with 10 bases left in between. The CDR3 sequence is CASSLTSRGYEQYF. DNA for the CDR3: TGTGCCAGCAGCTTAACGTCACGGGGGTACGAGCAGTACTTC.

The V call is TRBV5-1, the J call TRBJ1-6; 9 bases line up with TRBD1. In germline, CDR1 is SGHRS, CDR2 YFSETQ. This CDR3 spans 17 amino acids. J lost 6 bases, V lost 4 bases, and 11 bases had no gene match. CDR3 nucleotides: TGCGCCAGCAGCCATAGTGGTGGGGGACAGGGTAATTCACCCCTCCACTTT. Translated, it gives CASSHSGGGQGNSPLHF.

The chain's CDR3 is CAWSRRRDRYSNEQFF. The DNA for the CDR3 is TGTGCCTGGAGTCGTCGGAGGGACAGGTATTCCAATGAGCAGTTCTTC. The chain uses TRBV30 and TRBJ2-1; 8 bases line up with TRBD1. The CDR3 has 16 amino acids. Per the germline V gene, CDR1 is GTSNPN and CDR2 is SVGIG (reference sequence). The ends lost 2 bases at V and 6 bases at J; junction bases unmatched: 12.

The rearrangement uses TRBV28 and TRBJ2-7, with a possible D match to TRBD2 (6 bases). Trimming stripped 8 bases from V and 0 bases from J, with 14 bases between. This CDR3 comprises 14 residues. Germline-derived CDR1 and CDR2 are MDHEN and SYDVKM. This CDR3 is CASQRRGGSYEQYF. The CDR3 nucleotides are TGTGCCAGCCAACGGCGGGGTGGCTCCTACGAGCAGTACTTC.

This clone was seen once. J is TRBJ1-5 and V is TRBV15; no reliable D call. V dropped 5 bases and J dropped 5 bases, with 10 bases sitting between them. The CDR3 loop spans 13 amino acids. Germline assignment: CDR1 LNHNV and CDR2 YYDKDF (reference sequence). The CDR3 nucleotides read TGTGCCACCAGCTACGGGGATGATCAGCCCCAGCATTTT. Residues: CATSYGDDQPQHF.

This clone was seen a handful of times. V usage is TRBV29-1 and J usage is TRBJ1-1; maybe TRBD1 (6 bases). V lost 3 bases and J lost 0, with 8 bases in between. CDR3 length: 13 amino acids. Germline V lookup: CDR1 SQVTM, CDR2 ANQGSEA. CDR3 protein: CSVEGDMNTEAFF. The CDR3 DNA sequence: TGCAGCGTTGAGGGGGACATGAACACTGAAGCTTTCTTT.

This chain uses TRBV4-1 with TRBJ2-7, with D possibly TRBD1 on 5 matching bases. Trimming pared 4 bases from V and 7 bases from J, leaving 14 bases between. The CDR3 consists of 13 residues. Germline V gene data show CDR1 as MGHRA and CDR2 as YSYEKL. The DNA for the CDR3 is TGCGCCAGCAGCCGCGACAGAGAAGGGGAGCAGTACTTC. It yields the protein CASSRDREGEQYF.

The chain joins TRBV7-9 to TRBJ2-1; maybe TRBD2 (5 bases). The CDR3 contains 12 residues. Germline V gives CDR1 SEHNR, CDR2 FQNEAQ (reference sequence). V was trimmed by 0 bases and J by 10 bases, leaving 7 bases between them. CDR3: CASSLAPGEQFF. The CDR3, as DNA: TGTGCCAGCAGCTTAGCTCCGGGAGAGCAGTTCTTC.

This chain links TRBV30 with TRBJ2-3; no clear D gene. The CDR3 totals 12 residues. V lost 0 bases and J 14 bases, leaving 15 bases between the germline ends. Germline CDR1 is GTSNPN and CDR2 is SVGIG (reference sequence). CDR3 DNA: TGTGCCTGGAGTGTTGGTCTTTCAGAATCGTATTTT. Protein: CAWSVGLSESYF.

This clone showed up many times. The gene calls are TRBV19 and TRBJ2-1; 8 bases are shared with TRBD2. V shed 5 bases and J 1 base; nucleotides not matched to a gene: 7. The length of the CDR3 is 16 residues. Germline CDR1 is LNHDA and CDR2 is SQIVND (reference sequence). CDR3 amino acids: CASSVSSGGSYNEQFF. DNA for the CDR3: TGTGCCAGTAGTGTCTCAAGCGGGGGATCCTACAATGAGCAGTTCTTC.

The chain links TRBV9 to TRBJ1-2; D remains ambiguous. The CDR3 is made up of 14 amino acids. The germline V gene encodes CDR1 SGDLS and CDR2 YYNGEE. V dropped 4 bases and J dropped 5 bases, with 15 bases sitting between them. Here the CDR3 reads CASSPNVGSYGYTF. CDR3 in DNA: TGTGCCAGCAGCCCCAACGTGGGGAGTTATGGCTACACCTTC.

The chain is built from TRBV27 and TRBJ1-4; no reliable D call. The CDR3 is 11 amino acids. Trimming cost V 8 bases and J 8 bases, with 9 bases left between them. Germline V lookup: CDR1 MNHEY, CDR2 SMNVEV (reference sequence). CDR3 coding DNA: TGTGCCAGCGGGAGAGAAGAAAAACTGTTTTTT. Amino acids: CASGREEKLFF.

The rearrangement uses TRBV7-2 and TRBJ2-3; maybe TRBD2 (6 bases). Germline lookup yields CDR1 SGHTA and CDR2 FQGNSA. CDR3 length equals 16 residues. V lost 5 bases, J lost 0 bases, and 15 bases lay in between. The CDR3 nucleotides read TGTGCCAGCAGCCCTCAAGCGGGTTTGAGCACAGATACGCAGTATTTT. The encoded protein is CASSPQAGLSTDTQYF.

The chain is built from TRBV27 and TRBJ1-5, with 7 nucleotides matching TRBD1. Germline values: CDR1 MNHEY, CDR2 SMNVEV (reference sequence). V lost 0 bases to trimming and J lost 6 bases; unmatched junction nucleotides: 5. CDR3 length equals 15 residues. The CDR3 nucleotides are TGTGCCAGCAGTTTATCCGACAGGGAAGGTCAGCCCCAGCATTTT. This encodes CASSLSDREGQPQHF.

The chain carries TRBV19 and TRBJ2-2, with a weak D call TRBD2 (5 bases). V was clipped by 3 bases and J by 1 base, with 15 bases between them. Per the germline V gene, CDR1 is LNHDA and CDR2 is SQIVND (reference sequence). CDR3 length equals 17 residues. The CDR3 here is CASSMLFGGLNTGELFF. DNA of the CDR3: TGTGCCAGTAGTATGCTTTTCGGCGGACTGAACACCGGGGAGCTGTTTTTT. The full variable domain, its missing parts supplied by reference TRBV19 and TRBJ2-2, is DGGITQSPKYLFRKEGQNVTLSCEQNLNHDAMYWYRQDPGQGLRLIYYSQIVNDFQKGDIAEGYSVSREKKESFPLTVTSAQKNPTAFYLCASSMLFGGLNTGELFFGEGSRLTVL.

Here the CDR3 DNA reads TGTGCCAGCAGCCCAGGACAGGGTAAGACTGAAGCTTTCTTT. This encodes CASSPGQGKTEAFF. The chain uses TRBV5-4 and TRBJ1-1; 8 bases are a match to TRBD1. The CDR3 has 14 residues. Germline V gene data show CDR1 as SGHNT and CDR2 as YYREEE (reference sequence). V was pared by 4 bases and J by 5 bases, with 7 bases of the junction left unmatched. Full variable domain (remainder filled in from reference TRBV5-4 and TRBJ1-1): ETGVTQSPTHLIKTRGQQVTLRCSSQSGHNTVSWYQQALGQGPQFIFQYYREEENGRGNFPPRFSGLQFPNYSSELNVNALELDDSALYLCASSPGQGKTEAFFGQGTRLTVV.

This rearrangement joins TRBV7-2 to TRBJ1-2; D is possibly TRBD1 (6 bases). Germline V gives CDR1 SGHTA, CDR2 FQGNSA. V lost 6 bases and J lost 4, with 15 bases in between. This CDR3 has 14 residues. The CDR3 nucleotides are TGTGCCAGCAGACAGGGACCGGCCGGCTATGGCTACACCTTC. It encodes CASRQGPAGYGYTF.

The rearrangement links TRBV5-4 to TRBJ1-1; maybe TRBD1 (6 bases). Germline V lookup: CDR1 SGHNT, CDR2 YYREEE (reference sequence). Trimming left V 5 bases short and J 3 bases short, with 14 bases between. The CDR3 extends over 14 amino acids. The CDR3 coding sequence is TGTGCCAGCAGATTCGGGGGGCCGGACACTGAAGCTTTCTTT. It translates to CASRFGGPDTEAFF.

The gene calls are TRBV6-1 and TRBJ1-4; D remains ambiguous. This CDR3 spans 13 amino acids. Germline V gives CDR1 MNHNS, CDR2 SASEGT. V lost 5 bases and J lost 8, with 12 bases in between. CDR3 DNA sequence: TGTGCCAGCAGTCGTCGACCGGGGGAAAAACTGTTTTTT. Translated, it gives CASSRRPGEKLFF.

This rearrangement joins TRBV18 to TRBJ2-3; 7 bases fit TRBD2. Germline V lookup: CDR1 KGHSH, CDR2 LQKENI. The junction had 4 bases not matched to a gene; V was cut back by 3 bases and J by 4 bases. This CDR3 has 14 amino acids. The CDR3 DNA reads TGTGCCAGCTCACCGACGAGCGGGGCAGATACGCAGTATTTT. Translated: CASSPTSGADTQYF.

As concerns this clone: Germline is not matched at one junction end, which may reflect a read error. The chain is built from TRBV7-7 and TRBJ2-5, with a tentative D call TRBD1 (5 bases). Germline V lookup: CDR1 SSHAT, CDR2 FNYEAQ (reference sequence). CDR3 length equals 14 residues. The CDR3 DNA reads as TGTGCTAGCAGCTTAGAGGTGGGGCCGGAGACCCAGTACTTC. As protein: CASSLEVGPETQYF.

This chain uses TRBV30 with TRBJ1-1, with D perhaps TRBD1 (5 bases). Between the trimmed V and J ends, which lost 0 bases and 2 bases, there was a span of 13 bases. The CDR3 extends over 15 amino acids. Germline V gives CDR1 GTSNPN, CDR2 SVGIG (reference sequence). Here the CDR3 DNA reads TGTGCCTGGAGTGTACTTGGGGGGGTCAACACTGAAGCTTTCTTT. Protein product: CAWSVLGGVNTEAFF.

CDR3 sequence: CASSGGDRSYNEQFF. CDR3 in DNA: TGTGCCAGCAGCGGGGGGGATCGCTCCTACAATGAGCAGTTCTTC. V gene TRBV6-6 combines with J gene TRBJ2-1; 8 nucleotides align to TRBD2. The CDR3 contains 15 residues. CDR1 and CDR2 (germline): MNHNY, SVGAGI (reference sequence). Trimming took 6 bases from V and 0 from J; bases not matched to a gene: 4.

The chain has TRBV5-6 and TRBJ1-2; 8 bases agree with TRBD1. Unmatched junction bases numbered 2, after V lost 3 bases and J lost 4 bases. The CDR3 sequence is 13 residues long. Germline lookup yields CDR1 SGHDT and CDR2 YYEEEE. The CDR3 DNA sequence: TGTGCCAGCAGCTCAGGGGGCAGCTATGGCTACACCTTC. Amino acids: CASSSGGSYGYTF.

The chain couples TRBV6-5 to TRBJ2-3; maybe TRBD1 (5 bases). V shed 6 bases and J shed 4 bases, with 11 bases lying between them. Germline-derived CDR1 and CDR2 are MNHEY and SVGAGI. This CDR3 has 13 residues. CDR3 region: CASRRSGSDTQYF. For the CDR3, the DNA is TGTGCCAGCAGACGCTCAGGGTCAGATACGCAGTATTTT.

This rearrangement joins TRBV19 to TRBJ2-1; D call uncertain. V shed 1 base and J shed 4 bases, with 11 bases lying between them. This CDR3 contains 15 residues. CDR1 is LNHDA, CDR2 SQIVND, per germline (reference sequence). The DNA of the CDR3 is TGTGCCAGTAGTATAGGCCCCCTATTTTACAATGAGCAGTTCTTC. Amino acids: CASSIGPLFYNEQFF.

The chain uses TRBV5-1 and TRBJ1-1; D might be TRBD1 (6 bases). The CDR3 spans 14 residues. Looked up from germline, CDR1 is SGHRS and CDR2 is YFSETQ. V was clipped by 1 base and J by 4 bases, with 11 bases between them. CDR3 in amino acids: CASSLQQGGTEAFF. CDR3 nucleotide sequence: TGCGCCAGCAGCTTGCAACAGGGTGGCACTGAAGCTTTCTTT.

This sequence joins TRBV5-1 and TRBJ2-1; possibly TRBD1 for D (6 bases). Germline CDR1 is SGHRS and CDR2 is YFSETQ. The CDR3 runs to 14 residues. Trimming shortened V by 4 bases and J by 8 bases, and 16 bases separated the two germline ends. The CDR3 bases are TGCGCCAGCAGCCCAGGACAGAGCTGGGATGAGCAGTTCTTC. Its protein product is CASSPGQSWDEQFF.